This T cell receptor (beta chain) was sequenced for a study of a mutant IDH1 vaccine in newly diagnosed glioma. Study conclusions and caveats: Vaccination elicited immune responses in 80% to 95% of patients.

Time point noted: baseline, week 1 (first vaccination visit). Specified treatment: pre-vaccination baseline after standard-of-care therapy. The CDR3 contains 14 residues. CDR1 MNHEY and CDR2 SVGAGI come from the germline V gene. Here immunoSEQ multiplex PCR was the method, and the copy in TCRdb shows in-frame clones only, minus some. The table lists more than 20,000 clones, roughly 92% of them singletons. Of note for this clone: Its antigen is as yet unknown. The germline gene is not matched at one end of the junction; a read error may be the cause. Other nucleotide sequences from this sample produce the same CDR3.

Sequencing used PBMCs, obtained from a glioma patient treated with radiotherapy, temozolomide or both. V and J are TRBV6-5 and TRBJ2-7; 7 bases fit TRBD2. The clonotype was recovered from a man aged 25-40 years with glioma. The CDR3 DNA follows: TGTGCCAGCAGTTACTCCGGGGGGACCTATGAGCAGTACTTC. Translation: CASSYSGGTYEQYF.